The clone carrying this TCR beta chain was seen ten or more times. The sample is drawn from a study of metastatic and nonmetastatic thyroid tumors. Germline CDR1 is LGHNA and CDR2 is YSLEER. This CDR3 region has 20 residues. V lost 0 bases and J lost 0; bases outside the gene matches: 9. Under the authors' procedure: It was from CDR3 differences across clinicopathological groups that a distant-metastasis classifier for papillary thyroid cancer was built. Via MiXCR, TCRdb re-called the PCR reads. The V and J calls and clone size come from TCRdb's table, not from the authors' own analysis. The data contain some 93,000 clones, approximately 12% of them seen just once; the ten biggest clones take up 11%. Not a single patient had been given any form of treatment at any point before undergoing thyroid surgery.

This clonotype was sampled from a female donor with papillary thyroid cancer or a benign thyroid nodule (not recorded which). Some clones in this sample may be carry-over from other donors' samples. The V gene is TRBV4-3, the J gene TRBJ2-6; TRBD1 aligns across 9 bases. Sequencing was done on a sample of blood. The DNA for the CDR3 is TGCGCCAGCAGCCAAGAGCAGGGACAGGGTGTCCACTCTGGGGCCAACGTCCTGACTTTC. It yields the protein CASSQEQGQGVHSGANVLTF.